Reported below is one T cell receptor (beta chain). The CDR3 is 16 residues long. Germline CDR1 reads SGHRS; CDR2 reads YFSETQ. V was pared by 4 bases and J by 7 bases, with 10 bases of the junction left unmatched. This entry comes from a study of blood T cell repertoires in COVID-19. Whole-study context: The analysed material was cDNA or gDNA that came from T cells, B-cell-depleted T cells, or PBMCs.

The method was immunoSEQ multiplex PCR; TCRdb's version includes in-frame clones alone and lacks a portion of them. The sample lists 13,000 to 15,000 clones; approximately 87% were seen once. This receptor was taken from a human donor in a cohort sampled during active COVID-19. Sequenced material: peripheral blood. The gene calls are TRBV5-1 and TRBJ2-1; 11 positions agree with TRBD2. The CDR3 DNA follows: TGCGCCAGCAGCACAACCCTAGCGGGAGGTGGTAATGAGCAGTTCTTC. It yields the protein CASSTTLAGGGNEQFF. The complete variable domain, with remaining parts taken from reference TRBV5-1 and TRBJ2-1, reads KAGVTQTPRYLIKTRGQQVTLSCSPISGHRSVSWYQQTPGQGLQFLFEYFSETQRNKGNFPGRFSGRQFSNSRSEMNVSTLELGDSALYLCASSTTLAGGGNEQFFGPGTRLTVL.